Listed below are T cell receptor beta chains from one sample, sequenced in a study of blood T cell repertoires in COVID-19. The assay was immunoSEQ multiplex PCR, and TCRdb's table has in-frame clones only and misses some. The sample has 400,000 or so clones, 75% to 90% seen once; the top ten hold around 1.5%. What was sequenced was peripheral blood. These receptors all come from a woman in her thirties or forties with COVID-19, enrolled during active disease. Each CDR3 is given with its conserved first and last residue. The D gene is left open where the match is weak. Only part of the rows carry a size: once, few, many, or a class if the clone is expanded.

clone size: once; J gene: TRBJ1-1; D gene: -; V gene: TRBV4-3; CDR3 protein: CASSQITGSTEAFF; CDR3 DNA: TGCGCCAGCAGCCAAATTACAGGGAGCACTGAAGCTTTCTTT
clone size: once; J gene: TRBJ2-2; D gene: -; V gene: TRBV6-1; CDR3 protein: CASSSLETNTGELFF; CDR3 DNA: TGTGCCAGCAGTAGTCTCGAGACAAACACCGGGGAGCTGTTTTTT
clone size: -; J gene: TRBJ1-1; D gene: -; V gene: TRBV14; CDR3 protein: CASSQVRTGEAFF; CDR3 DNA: TGTGCCAGCAGCCAAGTTCGTACAGGTGAAGCTTTCTTT
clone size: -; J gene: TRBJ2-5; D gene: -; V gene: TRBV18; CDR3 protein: CASSPSRRETQYF; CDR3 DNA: TGTGCCAGCTCACCATCCAGGCGAGAGACCCAGTACTTC
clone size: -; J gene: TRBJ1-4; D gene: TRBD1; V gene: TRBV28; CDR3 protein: CASSLIKGQGYEKLFF; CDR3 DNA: TGTGCCAGCAGTTTAATCAAGGGACAGGGTTATGAAAAACTGTTTTTT
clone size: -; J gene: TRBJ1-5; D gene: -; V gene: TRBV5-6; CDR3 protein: CASSLGGQGGWPQHF; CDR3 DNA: TGTGCCAGCAGCTTGGGAGGCCAGGGAGGCTGGCCCCAGCATTTT
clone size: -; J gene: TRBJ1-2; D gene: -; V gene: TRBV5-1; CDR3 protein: CASSLEGHPNYGYTF; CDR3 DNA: TGCGCCAGCAGCTTGGAGGGACACCCTAACTATGGCTACACCTTC
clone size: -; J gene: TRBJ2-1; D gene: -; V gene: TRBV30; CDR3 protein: CAWTPTGTREQFF; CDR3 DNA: TGTGCCTGGACCCCCACCGGGACACGTGAGCAGTTCTTC
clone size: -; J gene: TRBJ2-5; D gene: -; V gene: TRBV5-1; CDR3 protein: CASSLSGVDQETQYF; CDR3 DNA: TGCGCCAGCAGCTTGTCAGGGGTTGATCAAGAGACCCAGTACTTC
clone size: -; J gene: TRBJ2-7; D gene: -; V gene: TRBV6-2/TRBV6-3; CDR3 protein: CASSSPYYEQYF; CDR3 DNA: TGTGCCAGCAGCTCCCCCTACTACGAGCAGTACTTC
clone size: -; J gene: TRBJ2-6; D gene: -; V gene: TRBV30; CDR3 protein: CAWNRDSGANVLTF; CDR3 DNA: TGTGCCTGGAACAGAGACTCTGGGGCCAACGTCCTGACTTTC
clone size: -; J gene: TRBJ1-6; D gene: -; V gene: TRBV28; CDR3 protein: CASSRADSYYNSPLHF; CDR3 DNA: TGTGCCAGCAGCCGTGCGGACAGCTACTATAATTCACCCCTCCACTTT
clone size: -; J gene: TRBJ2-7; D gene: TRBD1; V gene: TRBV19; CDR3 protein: CASSPIRDSSYEQYF; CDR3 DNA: TGTGCCAGTAGCCCAATCCGGGACAGCTCCTACGAGCAGTACTTC
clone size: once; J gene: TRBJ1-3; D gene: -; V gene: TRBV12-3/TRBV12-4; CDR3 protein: CASNSAESDTIYF; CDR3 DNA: TGTGCCAGCAACTCCGCGGAGAGTGACACCATATATTTT
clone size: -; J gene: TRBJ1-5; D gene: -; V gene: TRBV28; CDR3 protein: CASRGQGHQPQHF; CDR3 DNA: TGTGCCAGCAGGGGTCAGGGGCACCAGCCCCAGCATTTT
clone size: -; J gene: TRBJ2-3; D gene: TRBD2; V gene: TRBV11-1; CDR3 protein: CASSPSGSVDTQYF; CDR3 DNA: TGTGCCAGCAGCCCTAGCGGGAGCGTAGATACGCAGTATTTT
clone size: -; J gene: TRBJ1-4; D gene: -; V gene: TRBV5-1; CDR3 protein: CASSTEGDKLFF; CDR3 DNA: TGCGCCAGCAGCACCGAGGGGGATAAACTGTTTTTT
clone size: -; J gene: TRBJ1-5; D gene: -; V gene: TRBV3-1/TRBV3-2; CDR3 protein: CASSQTLGDQPQHF; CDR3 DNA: TGTGCCAGCAGCCAAACCCTAGGGGATCAGCCCCAGCATTTT
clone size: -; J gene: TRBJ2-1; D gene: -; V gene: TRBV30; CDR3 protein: CAWSARTSVQFF; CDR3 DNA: TGTGCCTGGAGTGCCAGGACATCGGTGCAGTTCTTC
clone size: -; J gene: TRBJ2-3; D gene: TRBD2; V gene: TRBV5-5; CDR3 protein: CASSGTSGSYTDTQYF; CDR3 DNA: TGTGCCAGCAGCGGGACTAGCGGGAGCTACACAGATACGCAGTATTTT
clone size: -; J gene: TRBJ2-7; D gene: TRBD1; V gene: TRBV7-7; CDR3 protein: CASRTYRGYSYEQYF; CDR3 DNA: TGTGCTAGCAGAACTTACAGGGGGTATTCCTACGAGCAGTACTTC
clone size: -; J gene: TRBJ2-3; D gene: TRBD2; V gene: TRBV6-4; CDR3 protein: CASSDSRGATDTQYF; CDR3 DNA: TGTGCCAGCAGTGACTCGCGGGGGGCAACAGATACGCAGTATTTT
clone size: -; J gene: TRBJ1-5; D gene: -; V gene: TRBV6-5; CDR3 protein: CASSLGGASNQPQHF; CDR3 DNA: TGTGCCAGCAGTTTAGGGGGAGCGAGCAATCAGCCCCAGCATTTT
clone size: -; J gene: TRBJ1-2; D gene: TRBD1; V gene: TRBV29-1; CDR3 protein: CSIRQGAPGYGYTF; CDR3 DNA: TGCAGCATAAGACAGGGGGCGCCAGGCTATGGCTACACCTTC
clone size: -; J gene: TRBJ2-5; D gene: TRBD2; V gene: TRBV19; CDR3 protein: CASSIRIAGDGETQYF; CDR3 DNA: TGTGCCAGTAGTATCCGAATAGCGGGGGACGGAGAGACCCAGTACTTC
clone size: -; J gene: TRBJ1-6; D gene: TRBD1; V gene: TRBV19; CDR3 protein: CASRGQGVYNSPLHF; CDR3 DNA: TGTGCCAGTAGGGGACAGGGGGTCTATAATTCACCCCTCCACTTT
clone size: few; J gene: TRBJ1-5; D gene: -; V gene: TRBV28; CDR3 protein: CASSFLLMEGRIQPQHF; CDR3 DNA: TGTGCCAGCAGTTTTCTCCTTATGGAGGGACGGATCCAGCCCCAGCATTTT
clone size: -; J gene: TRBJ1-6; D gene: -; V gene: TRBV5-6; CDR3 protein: CASSLWGESYNSPLHF; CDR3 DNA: TGTGCCAGCAGCTTGTGGGGGGAAAGCTATAATTCACCCCTCCACTTT
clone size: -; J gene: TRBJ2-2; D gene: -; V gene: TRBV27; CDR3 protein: CASSLAAHGGGELFF; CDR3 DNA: TGTGCCAGCAGCTTAGCCGCCCACGGGGGCGGGGAGCTGTTTTTT
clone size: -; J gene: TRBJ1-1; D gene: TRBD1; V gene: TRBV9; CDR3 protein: CASSPQPPGQGAWTEAFF; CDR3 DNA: TGTGCCAGCAGCCCTCAACCCCCGGGACAGGGGGCCTGGACTGAAGCTTTCTTT
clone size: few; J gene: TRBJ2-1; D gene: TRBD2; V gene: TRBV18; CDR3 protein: CASSPPLAGGNEQFF; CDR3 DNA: TGTGCCAGCTCACCACCTTTAGCGGGGGGGAATGAGCAGTTCTTC
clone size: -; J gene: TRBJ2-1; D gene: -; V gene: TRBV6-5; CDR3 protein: CASSTRDSRGQFF; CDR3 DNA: TGTGCCAGCAGTACCCGGGACTCCCGAGGGCAGTTCTTC
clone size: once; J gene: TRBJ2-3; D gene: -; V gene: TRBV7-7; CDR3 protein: CASSSTGGATDTQYF; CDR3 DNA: TGTGCTAGCAGCTCGACGGGCGGGGCCACAGATACGCAGTATTTT
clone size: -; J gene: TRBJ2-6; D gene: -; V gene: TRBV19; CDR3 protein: CAGSGTGSGANVLTF; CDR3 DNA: TGTGCCGGAAGCGGGACAGGCTCTGGGGCCAACGTCCTGACTTTC
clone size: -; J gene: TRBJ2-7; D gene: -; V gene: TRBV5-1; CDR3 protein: CASSLGRVPYYEQYF; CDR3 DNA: TGCGCCAGCAGCTTGGGCAGGGTGCCCTACTACGAGCAGTACTTC
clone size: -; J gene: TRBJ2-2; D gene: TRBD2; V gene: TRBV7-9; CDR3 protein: CAIIAAGGQDTGELFF; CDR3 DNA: TGTGCCATCATAGCGGCGGGAGGGCAGGACACCGGGGAGCTGTTTTTT
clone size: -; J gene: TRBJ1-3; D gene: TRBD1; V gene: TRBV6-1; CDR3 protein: CASSEFWDRGNTIYF; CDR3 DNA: TGTGCCAGCAGTGAATTCTGGGACAGGGGAAACACCATATATTTT
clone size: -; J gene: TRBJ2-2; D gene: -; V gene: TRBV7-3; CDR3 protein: CASSFGSVGELFF; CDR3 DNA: TGTGCCAGCAGCTTCGGGAGCGTCGGGGAGCTGTTTTTT
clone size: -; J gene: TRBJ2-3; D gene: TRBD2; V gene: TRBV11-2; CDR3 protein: CASSPTSGSGADTQYF; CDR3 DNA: TGTGCCAGCAGCCCAACTAGCGGGAGTGGGGCAGATACGCAGTATTTT
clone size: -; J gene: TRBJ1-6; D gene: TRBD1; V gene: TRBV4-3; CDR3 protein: CASSQRFSADRGLGNSPLHF; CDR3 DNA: TGCGCCAGCAGCCAGCGCTTTAGCGCGGACAGGGGCCTCGGTAATTCACCCCTCCACTTT
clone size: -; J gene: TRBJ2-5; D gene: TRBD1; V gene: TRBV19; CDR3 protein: CASSIGDRLDGETQYF; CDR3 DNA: TGTGCCAGTAGTATCGGGGACAGGCTTGACGGGGAGACCCAGTACTTC
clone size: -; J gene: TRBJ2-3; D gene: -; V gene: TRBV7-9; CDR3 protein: CASSLPSLPSTDTQYF; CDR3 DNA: TGTGCCAGCAGCTTACCCTCCCTTCCTAGCACAGATACGCAGTATTTT
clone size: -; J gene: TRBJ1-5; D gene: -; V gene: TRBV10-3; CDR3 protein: CASQDRTNSNQPQHF; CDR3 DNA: TGTGCCAGCCAGGACAGAACTAATAGCAATCAGCCCCAGCATTTT
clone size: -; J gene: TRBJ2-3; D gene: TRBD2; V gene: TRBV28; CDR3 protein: CASSLSGAHTDTQYF; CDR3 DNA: TGTGCCAGCAGCCTTAGCGGGGCCCATACAGATACGCAGTATTTT
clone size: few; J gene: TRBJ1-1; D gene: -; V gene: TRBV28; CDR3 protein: CASGAGPLNTEAFF; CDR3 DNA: TGTGCCAGCGGGGCGGGACCCTTAAACACTGAAGCTTTCTTT
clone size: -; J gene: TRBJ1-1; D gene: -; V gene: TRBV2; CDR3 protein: CASSGQGNTEAFF; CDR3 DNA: TGTGCCAGCAGTGGGCAGGGGAACACTGAAGCTTTCTTT
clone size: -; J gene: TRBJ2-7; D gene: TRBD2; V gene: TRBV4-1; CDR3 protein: CASSRRLAAGGDEQYF; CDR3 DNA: TGCGCCAGCAGCCGCCGACTAGCGGCGGGAGGGGACGAGCAGTACTTC